This TCR beta chain was found in a study of shared clonotypes between healthy human individuals. Background on the study: The composition of the donors was a couple of women and a few men aged 18 to 49. The study's findings and limits: For naive CD4 cells, roughly 5% of clonotypes were shared across a handful of donors.

Samples underwent the assay at deep level. Method: immunoSEQ multiplex PCR; TCRdb's copy keeps in-frame clones and lacks some. Of millions of clones listed, approximately 90% are singletons. This clone has just a few counts. Its antigen is undetermined. In the CD4+ fraction, cells were divided into CD45RA+ naive and CD45RA-negative memory subsets. The source of this sequence is a man between 18 and 35 years old in good health. The sample comprised naive CD4+ T cells sorted from blood. Described subset: CD45RA+ positively selected.

DNA for the CDR3: TGTGCCATCAGTGATGAGGCCCCCCGGGGAGGTGAAGCTTTCTTT. Translating it yields CAISDEAPRGGEAFF. The gene calls are TRBV10-3 and TRBJ1-1; D is unclear. V was clipped by 3 bases and J by 7 bases, with 18 bases between them. In germline, CDR1 is ENHRY, CDR2 SYGVKD. The CDR3 spans 15 residues.